The source of this T cell receptor beta chain is a study of CD8 T cells in Susac syndrome. For the study at large: When their blood was taken, patients with Susac syndrome were therapy-naive, taking corticosteroids, or taking intravenous immunoglobulin alone.

Between the trimmed V and J ends, which lost 5 bases and 1 base, there was a span of 16 bases. Germline lookup yields CDR1 MDHEN and CDR2 SYDVKM. The CDR3 sequence is 16 residues long. This clonotype was observed a single time. Reverse transcription of roughly 0.5 to 1 ug RNA was performed with random hexamers. immunoSEQ multiplex PCR amplified TCR beta CDR3 across 54 Vbeta, 13 Jbeta. TCRdb passed the immunoSEQ multiplex PCR reads through MiXCR, listing each CDR3 protein once. The table includes about 85,000 distinct CDR3 sequences, 85% to 95% detected once. This clonotype originated in a human donor with Susac syndrome. The genes are TRBV28 and TRBJ2-3; D possibly corresponds to TRBD2 (6 bases). Input material: CD8+ T cells from PBMCs. The CDR3 loop reads CASSPRTIGGTDTQYF. CDR3 DNA: TGTGCCAGCAGTCCCCGGACTATCGGTGGCACAGATACGCAGTATTTT. The full variable domain, its missing parts supplied by reference TRBV28 and TRBJ2-3, is DVKVTQSSRYLVKRTGEKVFLECVQDMDHENMFWYRQDPGLGLRLIYFSYDVKMKEKGDIPEGYSVSREKKERFSLILESASTNQTSMYLCASSPRTIGGTDTQYFGPGTRLTVL.